This T cell receptor (beta chain) was captured by sequencing in a study of vaccination effects on CD4 cells after COVID-19. This table comes from immunoSEQ multiplex PCR, and its TCRdb copy is limited to in-frame clones, with some not included. The table shows about 8,100 clones, with under 85% occurring only once. Antigen-specific CD4+ T cells were first expanded with viral peptide pools by the ViraFEST assay and only then sequenced. Subsequent to approximately 11 days of culture, CD4+ T cells were isolated. There are 13 residues in the CDR3. The germline V and J ends were trimmed by 4 bases and 6 bases, with 13 bases remaining between them. Looked up from germline, CDR1 is SGHNT and CDR2 is YYREEE (reference sequence). In the case of this clone: Its antigen is not identified.

The receptor was derived from a human donor who received a COVID-19 vaccine. The rearrangement links TRBV5-4 to TRBJ1-2; D is unclear. The material was CD4+ T cells from PBMCs cultured with HCoV-229E spike peptides, obtained before COVID-19 vaccination. CDR3 amino acids: CASSLTTVNGYTF. CDR3 in DNA: TGTGCCAGCAGCCTGACGACGGTAAATGGCTACACCTTC.